One sample yielded the 13 T cell receptor beta chains listed below, sequenced in a study of blood T cell repertoires in COVID-19. Generated by immunoSEQ multiplex PCR, the TCRdb table keeps only in-frame clones and is missing some. Here the sample spans about 71,000 clones, about 87% being singletons. The sample consisted of peripheral blood. These receptors came from a human donor in a cohort sampled during active COVID-19.

The J gene is TRBJ2-7, the V gene TRBV19, with D tentatively TRBD1 (5 bases). The CDR3 length is 14 residues. V was clipped by 2 bases and J by 5 bases, with 13 bases between them. The germline CDR1 and CDR2 sequences are LNHDA and SQIVND (reference sequence). The CDR3 protein is CASSIQGAQDEQYF. The DNA for the CDR3 is TGTGCCAGTAGTATACAAGGGGCGCAGGACGAGCAGTACTTC.

This sequence joins TRBV25-1 and TRBJ2-7, with D perhaps matching TRBD2 (5 bases). V shed 3 bases and J shed 7 bases, with 13 bases lying between them. The CDR3 has 13 amino acids. From germline, CDR1 is MGHDK and CDR2 SYGVNS. CDR3 sequence reads: CASSDWISGEQYF. The CDR3 coding sequence is TGTGCCAGCAGTGATTGGATATCGGGGGAGCAGTACTTC.

This rearrangement joins TRBV4-3 to TRBJ2-3, with 12 bases matching TRBD2. Germline-derived CDR1 and CDR2 are LGHNA and YSLEER. V dropped 3 bases and J dropped 8; count of bases not matched to a gene: 6. The CDR3 is made up of 15 amino acids. For the CDR3, the DNA is TGCGCCAGCAGCCAGAGGACTAGCGGGGACGTTACGCAGTATTTT. This codes for CASSQRTSGDVTQYF.

In its sample, this clone was seen a few times. The chain combines TRBV28 with TRBJ1-4, with TRBD1 as a possible D gene (5 bases). Germline V gene sequence: CDR1 MDHEN, CDR2 SYDVKM. This CDR3 has 15 amino acids. Between the trimmed V and J ends, which lost 2 bases and 4 bases, there was a span of 11 bases. CDR3 DNA sequence: TGTGCCAGCAGTTTAGGGTGGGGGGTTAATGAAAAACTGTTTTTT. The encoded protein is CASSLGWGVNEKLFF.

The chain is built from TRBV28 and TRBJ1-1; weak D call: TRBD1 (5 bases). Germline CDR1 is MDHEN and CDR2 is SYDVKM. The CDR3 totals 16 residues. Trimming removed 6 bases from V and 6 bases from J, with 23 bases in between. CDR3 protein: CASSSVVGGTGAEAFF. CDR3 bases: TGTGCCAGCAGCTCCGTGGTGGGGGGTACGGGCGCTGAAGCTTTCTTT.

The CDR3 reads CASSSTSGAYNEQFF. The CDR3 DNA follows: TGCGCCAGCAGCTCGACTAGCGGGGCCTACAATGAGCAGTTCTTC. The V and J genes are TRBV5-1 and TRBJ2-1, with 11 bases identical to TRBD2. Unmatched junction bases numbered 1, after V lost 3 bases and J lost 2 bases. Germline-derived CDR1 and CDR2 are SGHRS and YFSETQ. This CDR3 spans 15 amino acids.

The chain links TRBV19 to TRBJ2-3; perhaps TRBD2 as D (7 bases). CDR1 LNHDA and CDR2 SQIVND come from the germline V gene (reference sequence). V was cut by 6 bases and J by 0 bases, with 10 bases left in between. The length of the CDR3 is 14 residues. CDR3 sequence reads: CASSGGRSTDTQYF. CDR3 sequence (DNA): TGTGCCAGTAGCGGGGGGCGTAGCACAGATACGCAGTATTTT.

The rearrangement links TRBV7-9 to TRBJ2-3, with 8 bases matching TRBD2. The CDR3 covers 17 residues. In germline, CDR1 is SEHNR, CDR2 FQNEAQ (reference sequence). The V gene end was trimmed by 10 bases and the J gene end by 0 bases; junction bases not matched to a gene: 15. CDR3 coding DNA: TGTGCCACTCCCCGATGGGTAGCGGGAAGGAGCACAGATACGCAGTATTTT. This gives the protein CATPRWVAGRSTDTQYF. The full variable domain, with the rest looked up from reference TRBV7-9 and TRBJ2-3, is DTGVSQNPRHKITKRGQNVTFRCDPISEHNRLYWYRQTLGQGPEFLTYFQNEAQLEKSRLLSDRFSAERPKGSFSTLEIQRTEQGDSAMYLCATPRWVAGRSTDTQYFGPGTRLTVL.

The chain links TRBV5-1 to TRBJ2-1; 11 bases line up with TRBD2. CDR1 is SGHRS, CDR2 YFSETQ, per germline. The V and J ends lost 0 bases and 8 bases, in that order; junction bases with no gene match: 7. This CDR3 is built from 16 residues. The CDR3 DNA reads as TGCGCCAGCAGCTTGGCTTCTAGCGGGGGGTTCGATGAGCAGTTCTTC. Translated: CASSLASSGGFDEQFF. Full variable domain (remainder filled in from reference TRBV5-1 and TRBJ2-1): KAGVTQTPRYLIKTRGQQVTLSCSPISGHRSVSWYQQTPGQGLQFLFEYFSETQRNKGNFPGRFSGRQFSNSRSEMNVSTLELGDSALYLCASSLASSGGFDEQFFGPGTRLTVL.

This rearrangement joins TRBV19 to TRBJ2-2; TRBD1 matches 8 bases. After removal of 3 bases from V and 1 base from J, the junction contained 4 bases not matched to a gene. This CDR3 has 16 amino acids. Germline CDR1 and CDR2: LNHDA and SQIVND (reference sequence). DNA of the CDR3: TGTGCCAGTAGTATGTTGGGACAGGTGAACACCGGGGAGCTGTTTTTT. Encoded protein: CASSMLGQVNTGELFF.

The chain couples TRBV27 to TRBJ2-4; 7 bases map to TRBD1. CDR1 and CDR2 (germline): MNHEY, SMNVEV (reference sequence). After removal of 5 bases from V and 2 bases from J, the junction contained 12 bases not matched to a gene. This CDR3 has 17 residues. CDR3 sequence reads: CASSPRQGWATKNIQYF. The CDR3 DNA sequence: TGTGCCAGCAGTCCACGACAGGGTTGGGCAACCAAAAACATTCAGTACTTC.

The V gene is TRBV28, the J gene TRBJ2-7, with 9 positions matching TRBD1. The V gene's germline CDR1 is MDHEN and CDR2 SYDVKM. The CDR3 consists of 15 residues. V lost 7 bases and J lost 1; bases outside the gene matches: 8. The DNA of the CDR3 is TGTGCCAGCACCCCCCCCGGGACAGGGTCCTACGAGCAGTACTTC. It codes for CASTPPGTGSYEQYF. Supplemented by reference TRBV28 and TRBJ2-7, the full variable domain reads DVKVTQSSRYLVKRTGEKVFLECVQDMDHENMFWYRQDPGLGLRLIYFSYDVKMKEKGDIPEGYSVSREKKERFSLILESASTNQTSMYLCASTPPGTGSYEQYFGPGTRLTVT.

This sequence joins TRBV24-1 and TRBJ2-3; unclear D gene. The CDR3 is made up of 17 amino acids. V shed 0 bases and J shed 6 bases, with 18 bases lying between them. Germline V gene lookup returns CDR1 KGHDR and CDR2 SFDVKD. The CDR3, as DNA: TGTGCCACCAGTGATTTGTCCCCTAGGAATGAAGACGATACGCAGTATTTT. Its protein is CATSDLSPRNEDDTQYF.